This T cell receptor (beta chain) appears in the sequencing data of a study of T cells in Graves' hyperthyroidism and ophthalmopathy. This clonotype was detected many times. As yet, its antigen is unknown. Germline V gives CDR1 SGHAT, CDR2 FQNNGV. CDR3 length: 13 residues. V gave up 5 bases and J gave up 4 bases, with 11 bases separating them. Orbital computed tomography, thyroid ultrasound, serum thyroxine and TRAb, and clinical symptoms together informed the diagnoses. RNA transcripts yielded amplified TCR beta CDR3 regions. RT-PCR in the first round (using the HTBI primer set) targeted the TCR CDR3. TCRdb re-derived calls from the multiplex PCR reads in MiXCR, one entry per CDR3 protein. Among 400,000 to 450,000 distinct CDR3 sequences listed, roughly 14% were seen once. Regarding the study as a whole: Ophthalmopathy, as predicted by the model, came a median around 7 months after the prediction. Blood samples included most of the expanded thyroid clonotypes exceeding 0.001.

The TCR comes from a man aged 18 to 29 with Graves' ophthalmopathy. The sample consisted of blood. This chain connects TRBV11-2 to TRBJ1-1; the D is unclear. The CDR3 nucleotides are TGTGCCAGCAGCCAGGACGAAGGCACTGAAGCTTTCTTT. This encodes CASSQDEGTEAFF.